This T cell receptor (beta chain) was captured by sequencing in a study of OX40 agonist ivuxolimab in advanced cancers. Broader study findings: Fewer expanded clones were found on average in CD4+ than in CD8+ T cells. At 0.1 to 3.0 mg/kg and by week 6, clonal expansion occurred in CD4+ and CD8+ blood T cells. Low clonal expansion, among the lowest seen, marked partial responders at 0.1-3.0 mg/kg.

Generated by immunoSEQ multiplex PCR, the TCRdb table keeps only in-frame clones and is missing some. The sample holds about 28,000 clones, approximately 81% seen once. Germline V gives CDR1 MGHRA, CDR2 YSYEKL. This CDR3 has 16 amino acids. Trimming shortened V by 4 bases and J by 2 bases, and 17 bases separated the two germline ends. With respect to this clone: Its specificity is not known.

This sequence originates from an adult with an advanced solid tumor such as melanoma, head and neck, liver or kidney cancer. The chain combines TRBV4-1 with TRBJ1-2; D is perhaps TRBD1 (5 bases). Sequences were derived from CD4+ or CD8+ T cells sorted from blood, sampled in a trial of the OX40 agonist ivuxolimab. CDR3: CASSLPTGGVNYGYTF. The CDR3 coding sequence is TGCGCCAGCAGCCTCCCCACGGGGGGGGTGAACTATGGCTACACCTTC.